The clone carrying this T cell receptor beta chain was detected once. The CDR3 sequence is 15 residues long. J gave up 4 bases and V 8 bases, and 6 bases lay outside the gene matches. Germline CDR1 reads SEHNR; CDR2 reads FQNEAQ (reference sequence). TCRdb analysed the RT-PCR reads with MiXCR anew, one entry per CDR3 protein. The data hold about 540,000 distinct CDR3 sequences, with less than 25% observed a single time. This sample stems from a study of response to subunit inactivated influenza vaccine. These data also featured in a second study, about T cells expressing NK-cell markers. That report adds: Libraries used 5'RACE template switching adding universal primer site and UMIs. Among eight sequenced donors, seven carried HCMV seropositivity while one was seronegative.

This specimen was CD4+ T cells sorted from PBMCs, taken roughly 12 days after vaccination. The chain couples TRBV7-9 to TRBJ2-1; TRBD2 aligns across 12 bases. The clonotype comes from a man aged 50-59 years who received an inactivated influenza vaccine. The CDR3 is CASSKTSGRYNEQFF. CDR3 in DNA: TGTGCCAGCTCCAAGACTAGCGGGAGATACAATGAGCAGTTCTTC.